This T cell receptor (beta chain) was sequenced during a study of response to subunit inactivated influenza vaccine. The CDR3 extends over 11 amino acids. Germline V CDR1 and CDR2: SGHAT, FQNNGV. The V end lost 4 bases, the J end lost 4 bases, and 4 bases lay between the germline ends. MiXCR, run by TCRdb on the RT-PCR reads, gives a single entry per CDR3 protein. Altogether 170,000 or so distinct CDR3 sequences are present, about 10% being singletons, with the ten largest covering roughly a third. The sequenced sample was CD8+ T cells sorted from PBMCs, obtained around 25 months after vaccination. The receptor was isolated from a man aged 50 to 69 who received an inactivated influenza vaccine. The V and J genes are TRBV11-2 and TRBJ1-1; D is ambiguous. The CDR3 DNA sequence: TGTGCCAGCAGCTCGACCACTGAAGCTTTCTTT. Translated, it gives CASSSTTEAFF.